The 10 T cell receptor beta chains reported below all come from one sample, sequenced in a study of blood T cells in healthy people across ages (dated by TCRdb to the mid-2010s). Receptor amplification or capture employed 5' RACE. The instrument given in TCRdb is Illumina HiSeq 2500. A second PCR of roughly 7 to 11 cycles was performed with a sample-barcoded 5' primer and a J-beta primer mix. The public sequencing data were trimmed at Q25 with fastp and processed into clonotypes with MiXCR by TCRdb, which kept only in-frame beta chains. For every CDR3 protein sequence, its rows merge into one entry that carries the most common genes and DNA. Here the sample has roughly 1,700,000 distinct CDR3 sequences; 25% to 30% occur a single time. 7.7% of the sample is in the top ten clones. Sequencing was done on a sample of blood. The origin of the receptors is a woman between 25 and 40 years old in good health.

This clonotype was seen repeatedly, ten times or more. This chain uses TRBV9 with TRBJ2-7; possible D gene TRBD2, 6 bases. This CDR3 region has 12 residues. V lost 5 bases and J 5 bases, leaving 11 bases between the germline ends. CDR1 SGDLS and CDR2 YYNGEE come from the germline V gene. CDR3: CASSAGGDEQYF. The CDR3 coding sequence is TGTGCCAGCAGTGCCGGAGGGGACGAGCAGTACTTC.

The chain links TRBV20-1 to TRBJ1-1, with a possible D match to TRBD1 (6 bases). CDR1 is DFQATT and CDR2 is SNEGSKA in the germline V gene (reference sequence). The CDR3 contains 13 residues. The V gene lost 6 bases and the J gene lost 1 base, with 12 bases spanning the gap. CDR3 region: CSAKPTGNTEAFF. CDR3 in DNA: TGCAGTGCCAAGCCGACAGGGAACACTGAAGCTTTCTTT.

V is TRBV20-1 and J is TRBJ2-3; TRBD2 matches at 7 bases. This CDR3 has 15 amino acids. The J segment lost 4 bases and the V segment lost 6 bases, leaving 13 bases of the junction unmatched. The germline gives CDR1 DFQATT, CDR2 SNEGSKA (reference sequence). The CDR3 DNA is TGCAGTGCCCCCGCCCCTAGCGGAACGGCAGATACGCAGTATTTT. It yields the protein CSAPAPSGTADTQYF.

The chain combines TRBV7-8 with TRBJ2-4; unclear D gene. The last part of the DNA fits TRBJ2-7 better; the J call may be wrong. Germline V CDR1 and CDR2: SGHVS, FQNEAQ. The CDR3 runs to 12 residues. Here the CDR3 reads CASSDGADEQYF. The CDR3 nucleotides are TGTGCCAGCAGCGACGGAGCCGACGAGCAGTACTTC.

Regarding this clonotype: With a much larger clone just one base away, this may be a read error. The CDR3 sequence: CASSLSSTYEQYF. DNA for the CDR3: TGTGCCAGCAGTTTATCGAGTACCTACGAGCAGTACTTC. This sequence joins TRBV27 and TRBJ2-5; D unresolved. The last part of the DNA fits TRBJ2-7 better; the J call may be wrong. Germline-derived CDR1 and CDR2 are MNHEY and SMNVEV (reference sequence). The CDR3 runs to 13 residues.

This clonotype occurred many times. The rearrangement uses TRBV7-2 and TRBJ2-1; TRBD2 aligns across 12 bases. The CDR3 is 15 residues long. V shed 4 bases and J 7 bases; nucleotides not matched to a gene: 5. Germline V gene lookup returns CDR1 SGHTA and CDR2 FQGNSA. Here the CDR3 DNA reads TGTGCCAGCAGCTCACTAGCGGGAGGAGGGAATGAGCAGTTCTTC. Amino acids: CASSSLAGGGNEQFF.

This clonotype was counted many times. V is TRBV29-1 and J is TRBJ2-7; possibly TRBD2 for D (6 bases). This CDR3 has 15 residues. Between the trimmed V and J ends, which lost 5 bases and 5 bases, there was a span of 22 bases. Per the germline V gene, CDR1 is SQVTM and CDR2 is ANQGSEA. This CDR3 reads CSVCPFRGALDEQYF. CDR3 DNA: TGCAGCGTTTGTCCCTTTCGCGGGGCCCTTGACGAGCAGTACTTC.

This clonotype showed up many times. The rearrangement joins TRBV20-1 to TRBJ2-7; 8 bases line up with TRBD1. V was pared by 7 bases and J by 6 bases, with 11 bases of the junction left unmatched. Germline V gene lookup returns CDR1 DFQATT and CDR2 SNEGSKA (reference sequence). The length of the CDR3 is 13 residues. The CDR3 nucleotides are TGCAGTGTTACGACAGGGGAAGGGGTCGAGCAGTACTTC. Translating it yields CSVTTGEGVEQYF.

The gene calls are TRBV29-1 and TRBJ1-1; 9 bases agree with TRBD1. V lost 6 bases to trimming and J lost 4 bases; unmatched junction nucleotides: 12. CDR1 and CDR2 (germline): SQVTM, ANQGSEA. This CDR3 comprises 15 residues. The CDR3: CSVSTGGSIGTEAFF. The DNA of the CDR3 is TGCAGCGTCTCCACAGGGGGCTCTATTGGCACTGAAGCTTTCTTT.

This clonotype has more than one count but fewer than ten. The gene calls are TRBV10-3 and TRBJ1-5; D gene unclear. Germline CDR1 reads ENHRY; CDR2 reads SYGVKD. The CDR3 is 12 amino acids. Trimming took 8 bases from V and 15 from J, leaving 20 bases between them. CDR3 in DNA: TGTGCCATCCCACCACCCGCGAGACGGTTGCATTTT. It yields the protein CAIPPPARRLHF.